This TCR beta chain comes out of a study of blood T cells in healthy people across ages. For this clonotype: A much larger clone lies a single base off, so this may be a read error.

The V end lost 6 bases, the J end lost 1 base, and 19 bases lay between the germline ends. The CDR3 extends over 16 amino acids. There were at least 5.5 micrograms of total RNA extracted from every sample. The authors ran a second PCR of roughly 6 to 12 cycles using a sample-barcoded 5' primer and a J-beta primer mix. TCRdb processed the 5' RACE reads anew with MiXCR; each CDR3 protein has one entry. The sample yields about 650,000 distinct CDR3 sequences, around 52% seen once. The source material was blood. The chain employs TRBV12-3 or TRBV12-4 and TRBJ2-7, with D perhaps TRBD1 or TRBD2 (6 bases each). The sequence derives from a woman older than 75 in good health. The CDR3 protein is CASSVRGTLGSYEQYF. The DNA for the CDR3 is TGTGCCAGCAGCGTTCGGGGGACATTGGGGTCCTACGAGCAGTACTTC.